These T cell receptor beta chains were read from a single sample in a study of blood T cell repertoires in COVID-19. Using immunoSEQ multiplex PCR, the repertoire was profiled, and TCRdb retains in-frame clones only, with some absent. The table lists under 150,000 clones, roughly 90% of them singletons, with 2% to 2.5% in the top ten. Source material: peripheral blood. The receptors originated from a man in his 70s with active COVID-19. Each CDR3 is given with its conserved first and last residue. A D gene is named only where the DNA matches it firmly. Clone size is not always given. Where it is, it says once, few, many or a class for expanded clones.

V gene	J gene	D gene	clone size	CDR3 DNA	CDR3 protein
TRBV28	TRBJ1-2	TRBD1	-	TGTGCCAGCAGTTTATGGGGCAGGGGGGATCTAACTGGTGGCTACACCTTC	CASSLWGRGDLTGGYTF
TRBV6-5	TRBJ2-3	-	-	TGTGCCAGCAGTCACGGGGTAGCGGACACAGATACGCAGTATTTT	CASSHGVADTDTQYF
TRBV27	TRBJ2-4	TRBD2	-	TGTGCCAGCAGTCCCTCGGGGGGAGGCAAAAACATTCAGTACTTC	CASSPSGGGKNIQYF
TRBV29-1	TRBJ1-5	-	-	TGCAGCGTCGGAGACAGTAGCAATCAGCCCCAGCATTTT	CSVGDSSNQPQHF
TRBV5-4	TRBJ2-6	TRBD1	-	TGTGCCAGCAGCGGGAGACAGGGGGGTGCTCGTGGGGCCAACGTCCTGACTTTC	CASSGRQGGARGANVLTF
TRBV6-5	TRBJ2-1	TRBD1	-	TGTGCCAGCAGTTACTCGAGCAGGGGGCGTGAGCAGTTCTTC	CASSYSSRGREQFF
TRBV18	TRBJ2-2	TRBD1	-	TGTGCCAGCTCATCATCCGGCCAGGGGGCCGCCGGGGAGCTGTTTTTT	CASSSSGQGAAGELFF
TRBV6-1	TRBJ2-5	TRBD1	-	TGTGCCAGCAGTGAAGGGACAGGGGGTAGGGAGACCCAGTACTTC	CASSEGTGGRETQYF
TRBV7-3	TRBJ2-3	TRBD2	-	TGTGCCAGCAGCCACGGGGTAGCGGGAGGGACAGATACGCAGTATTTT	CASSHGVAGGTDTQYF
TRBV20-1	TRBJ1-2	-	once	TGCAGTGCTAGTACGGACTATGGCTACACCTTC	CSASTDYGYTF
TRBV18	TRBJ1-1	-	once	TGTGCCAGCTCAAAAGGGGCGGTGGGCACTGAAGCTTTCTTT	CASSKGAVGTEAFF
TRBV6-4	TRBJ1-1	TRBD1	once	TGTGCCAGCAGTTCCGTATACGGGACAGGGGAAGCTTTCTTT	CASSSVYGTGEAFF
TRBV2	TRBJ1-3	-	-	TGTGCCAGCAGTGAACCTGTAGCCTCTGGAAACACCATATATTTT	CASSEPVASGNTIYF
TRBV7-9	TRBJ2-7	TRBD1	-	TGTGCCAGCAGCTTAGTAGGGACAGGGGCCTACGAGCAGTACTTC	CASSLVGTGAYEQYF
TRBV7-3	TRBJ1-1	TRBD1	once	TGTGCCAGCAGCATACAGGGGGAGTTTGTAACTGAAGCTTTCTTT	CASSIQGEFVTEAFF
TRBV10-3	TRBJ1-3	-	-	TGTGCCATCAGTGAAGGAGGGGGGGTCACCATATATTTT	CAISEGGGVTIYF
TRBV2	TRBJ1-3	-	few	TGTGCCAGCAGCAGGGCGACCTTCTCTGGAAACACCATATATTTT	CASSRATFSGNTIYF
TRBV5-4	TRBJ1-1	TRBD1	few	TGTGCCAGCAGTAACTTTACCGACAGGGGTTGGACTGAAGCTTTCTTT	CASSNFTDRGWTEAFF
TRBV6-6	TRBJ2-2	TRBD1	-	TGTGCCAGCAGTTACTATGGGACAGGGGACACCGGGGAGCTGTTTTTT	CASSYYGTGDTGELFF
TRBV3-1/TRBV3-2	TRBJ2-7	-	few	TGTGCCAGCAGCCAAGCCCCCACTGGAGCCTACGAGCAGTACTTC	CASSQAPTGAYEQYF
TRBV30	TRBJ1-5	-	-	TGTGCCTGGAGTGTACAGCCAGGGCCTGGGAATCAGCCCCAGCATTTT	CAWSVQPGPGNQPQHF